This T cell receptor beta chain was found in a study of vaccination effects on CD4 cells after COVID-19 (dated by TCRdb to the early 2020s). For the study in its entirety: Each participant got two doses of an mRNA SARS-CoV-2 vaccine, either BNT162b2 or mRNA-1273. SARS-CoV-2 spike-specific CD4+ TCR repertoires were compared before and after mRNA vaccination in COVID-19 convalescent patients and in infection-naive vaccine recipients. Altogether, approximately 10 COVID-19 convalescent patients and several SARS-CoV-2-naive healthy vaccine recipients made up the full study. In the study, cultures from other donors were sequenced using the Oncomine TCR Beta short-read assay on an Illumina iSeq 100.

Study-level results and caveats: Only a small number of convalescent patients were included, and no early post-infection timepoints were available, which limited the study. Among healthy vaccine recipients, nearly all vaccine-induced clones were SARS-CoV-2 mono-reactive, and just 1 of 255 was cross-reactive with common cold coronaviruses. Marked clonal contraction was observed in both infection-induced and vaccine-induced clones at late post-vaccination timepoints, consistent with waning T cell responses.

Libraries came from the immunoSEQ multiplex PCR assay. TCR beta CDR3 sequencing was performed on DNA from the cultured, isolated CD4+ T cells. As for how the authors treated the data: Non-productive TCR sequences were discarded, and reads were trimmed to the CDR3 region, with only CDR3s of 7 or more amino acids retained. Antigen-specific clonotypes were identified with the MANAFEST web app by comparing expansion in peptide wells against reference cultures. For clones to be considered positive, expansion at FDR<0.05 versus reference and all other wells, an odds ratio above 5, and a frequency above 0.1% in two replicate wells were required. Cross-reactive clonotypes were defined as significantly expanded in SARS-CoV-2 spike wells and in at least one common cold coronavirus spike condition. CDR3 similarity was assessed by Levenshtein distance using the stringdist R package, and unrooted trees were constructed with ape in R 3.6.1. The table was pulled from immuneACCESS by TCRdb, which kept in-frame rearrangements only. Such tables lose some clones; where checked, under half of the loss comes from unresolved V genes, and the rest has no known cause. That table furnishes V, J and clone size, whereas the DNA furnished D and trimming. This sample gives nearly 35,000 clones in total; less than 80% of them show up just once. 27% of the sample is in the top ten clones.

In the ViraFEST assay, PBMC were stimulated with viral peptide pools, and TCR sequencing was then used to find antigen-specific CD4+ T cell clonotypes based on their expansion. After around eleven days of culture, CD4+ T cells were isolated with the EasySep CD4+ T cell isolation kit. Healthy vaccine recipients had no prior SARS-CoV-2 infection, confirmed by negative nucleocapsid antibodies before and after vaccination. Over 1.5 million PBMC per well were cultured with around 10 ug/ml peptides in IMDM containing approximately 4.6% human AB serum, approximately 10 IU/ml IL-2 and gentamicin. On days 3 and 7, half of the culture medium was replaced with fresh IL-2-containing medium. Each peptide stimulation condition was cultured in triplicate wells unless otherwise noted. Using Ficoll-Paque Plus gradient centrifugation, PBMC were separated from whole blood and then either used fresh or cryopreserved at -140C. The spike proteins of SARS-CoV-2 and of the common cold coronaviruses HCoV-NL63, HCoV-OC43 and HCoV-229E were spanned by overlapping peptide pools. The QIAamp micro DNA kit was used to extract genomic DNA from the cultured CD4+ T cells.

For CDR1 and CDR2, the germline V gene (reference sequence) lists SGHNT and YYREEE. Cut back by 4 bases and 2 bases, the V and J ends lie 15 bases apart. Its CDR3 holds 16 amino acids, cysteine through phenylalanine. The sequence is cut down to CDR3 DNA, 48 bases in frame from base 1. Turning to this clone: Its antigen is not yet known. No per-base quality is available; no much larger clone lies one base away.

This sequence uses TRBV5-4 and TRBJ2-2; the D region possibly corresponds to TRBD1 (5 bases align). This clonotype was obtained from a human donor who received a COVID-19 vaccine. The sample here was CD4+ T cells from PBMCs cultured with HCoV-OC43 spike peptides, taken before COVID-19 vaccination. The meaning of the sample's cell subset or site label: HCoV-OC43 spike overlapping peptide pool stimulation. The sequence in DNA is TGTGCCAGCAGCGCGACCTCAGGGCTAAACACCGGGGAGCTGTTTTTT. It translates as CASSATSGLNTGELFF.